A single sample gave rise to the 26 T cell receptor beta chains below, sequenced in a study of blood T cells in healthy people across ages. A second about 7 to 11 cycle PCR used barcoded and J-beta primers. In TCRdb, the 5' RACE reads were re-called with MiXCR into one record per CDR3 protein. The profile shows about 650,000 distinct CDR3 sequences, roughly half of them singletons. The sample taken for sequencing was blood. The receptors were sampled from a woman aged 80 or over in good health.

The chain links TRBV5-1 to TRBJ1-4; TRBD1 might be the D (6 bases). Trimming shortened V by 0 bases and J by 7 bases, and 13 bases separated the two germline ends. The CDR3 extends over 15 amino acids. The germline gives CDR1 SGHRS, CDR2 YFSETQ. The CDR3 reads CASSLVGGPGEKLFF. For the CDR3, the DNA is TGCGCCAGCAGCTTGGTAGGGGGGCCCGGTGAAAAACTGTTTTTT.

This chain links TRBV4-3 with TRBJ2-7; D is perhaps TRBD2 (6 bases). Germline values: CDR1 LGHNA, CDR2 YSLEER. Trimming shortened V by 3 bases and J by 7 bases, and 22 bases separated the two germline ends. The CDR3 has 16 amino acids. The CDR3 is CASSQGPSASYNEQYF. CDR3 DNA: TGCGCCAGCAGCCAGGGGCCTAGCGCCTCCTACAATGAGCAGTACTTC.

This clonotype showed up many times. The chain has TRBV6-5 and TRBJ2-1; possibly TRBD1 for D (7 bases). Per the germline V gene, CDR1 is MNHEY and CDR2 is SVGAGI. There are 13 residues in the CDR3. V shed 5 bases and J shed 8 bases, with 13 bases lying between them. CDR3 sequence reads: CASSDWRGHEQFF. CDR3 in DNA: TGTGCCAGCAGTGACTGGAGGGGGCATGAGCAGTTCTTC.

The sample holds a few counts of this clonotype. The chain couples TRBV5-1 to TRBJ2-6; D not certain. The ends were cut back, 4 bases at V and 0 bases at J, with 5 bases in the middle. This CDR3 comprises 14 residues. From germline, CDR1 is SGHRS and CDR2 YFSETQ. CDR3 protein: CASSGISGANVLTF. In DNA, the CDR3 is TGCGCCAGCAGCGGAATCTCTGGGGCCAACGTCCTGACTTTC.

This clonotype was detected ten times or more. V and J are TRBV28 and TRBJ2-7, with TRBD1 matching over 7 bases. This CDR3 has 16 residues. Germline V gene data show CDR1 as MDHEN and CDR2 as SYDVKM. V was pared by 3 bases and J by 5 bases, with 13 bases of the junction left unmatched. CDR3 sequence: CASSLLDRARDHEQYF. CDR3 sequence (DNA): TGTGCCAGCAGTTTGCTAGACAGGGCGAGGGACCACGAGCAGTACTTC.

About this clonotype itself: A single base separates this from a much larger clone, so it may be a read error. V usage is TRBV2 and J usage is TRBJ2-7; tentatively, D is TRBD1 (6 bases). The V gene's germline CDR1 is SNHLY and CDR2 FYNNEI. V gave up 6 bases and J gave up 5 bases, with 14 bases separating them. The CDR3 consists of 13 residues. The CDR3 spells CASRLQGVHEQYF. CDR3 DNA: TGTGCCAGCAGACTACAGGGAGTTCACGAGCAGTACTTC.

The chain links TRBV12-3 or TRBV12-4 to TRBJ1-3, with 9 bases fitting TRBD1. Losses at the gene ends were 5 bases for V and 2 bases for J; bases not matched to a gene: 7. This CDR3 has 16 amino acids. CDR3 residues: CASSLWGTGTGNTIYF. The CDR3 nucleotides read TGTGCCAGCAGTCTTTGGGGGACAGGGACTGGAAACACCATATATTTT.

As to this clonotype: With a much larger clone just one base away, this may be a read error. The chain uses TRBV3-1 and TRBJ2-5; 9 nucleotides line up with TRBD2. With 0 bases clipped from V and 10 bases from J, the junction kept 6 bases outside the gene matches. The CDR3 has 14 amino acids. Germline loops: CDR1 LGHDT, CDR2 YNNKEL (reference sequence). The CDR3 DNA follows: TGTGCCAGCAGCCAAGAACCCAGCGGGGGGTGCCAGTACTTC. Translating it yields CASSQEPSGGCQYF.

A note on this clonotype: This may be a read error, as it is one base from a much larger clone. This chain links TRBV29-1 with TRBJ2-3, with TRBD1 as a possible D gene (5 bases). Germline CDR1 SQVTM, CDR2 ANQGSEA. This CDR3 comprises 12 residues. The CDR3: CGSELPGDTQYF. Written as DNA, the CDR3 is TGCGGCTCCGAACTTCCAGGGGATACGCAGTATTTT.

This clonotype was recorded many times. The gene calls are TRBV13 and TRBJ2-1, with TRBD2 matching 9 bases. V dropped 3 bases and J dropped 11; count of bases not matched to a gene: 14. This CDR3 is 16 amino acids long. The V gene's germline CDR1 is PRHDT and CDR2 FYEKMQ (reference sequence). The CDR3, as DNA: TGTGCCAGCAGCTTCCGGACTAGCGTCGGCGTAAATAAGCAGTTCTTC. It specifies CASSFRTSVGVNKQFF.

This clonotype appeared many times. V gene TRBV12-3 or TRBV12-4 combines with J gene TRBJ2-6, with 8 positions matching TRBD1. This CDR3 has 15 amino acids. Germline trimming cut 6 bases from V and 1 base from J; bases unmatched to any gene: 2. The CDR3 coding sequence is TGTGCCAGCAGGGGACAGGATTCTGGGGCCAACGTCCTGACTTTC. As protein: CASRGQDSGANVLTF.

This clonotype was observed a few times. This chain links TRBV20-1 with TRBJ1-5; D perhaps matches TRBD1 (5 bases). V lost 3 bases to trimming and J lost 1 base, with 7 bases between them. The CDR3 spans 13 residues. Per germline, CDR1 DFQATT and CDR2 SNEGSKA (reference sequence). CDR3 loop: CSASGDSNQPQHF. CDR3 nucleotides: TGCAGTGCTAGTGGGGACAGCAATCAGCCCCAGCATTTT.

A few counts support this clonotype. The V gene is TRBV10-3, the J gene TRBJ2-1; the D is unclear. The J call could be wrong; TRBJ2-7 is a better fit for the DNA end. This CDR3 comprises 13 residues. CDR1 and CDR2 (germline): ENHRY, SYGVKD. The CDR3 reads CAILQDGYNEQYF. The CDR3 nucleotides read TGTGCCATTCTCCAGGACGGATACAATGAGCAGTACTTC.

The chain carries TRBV27 and TRBJ1-1; D not certain. The CDR3 loop spans 18 amino acids. V lost 4 bases and J lost 3, with 24 bases in between. Germline assignment: CDR1 MNHEY and CDR2 SMNVEV (reference sequence). Written as DNA, the CDR3 is TGTGCCAGCAGTTCGGGAGGTTTGGGTCTTTTGTTGGACACTGAAGCTTTCTTT. Protein sequence: CASSSGGLGLLLDTEAFF.

In its sample, this clonotype was seen a few times. The chain employs TRBV6-5 and TRBJ2-3; unclear D gene. This CDR3 comprises 15 residues. V dropped 4 bases and J dropped 0 bases, with 11 bases sitting between them. Germline CDR1 reads MNHEY; CDR2 reads SVGAGI. The CDR3 DNA sequence: TGTGCCAGCAGTTTGGACGGCTCTAGCACAGATACGCAGTATTTT. Translating it yields CASSLDGSSTDTQYF.

On this clonotype: One base away lies a much larger clone, so this may be a sequencing read error. V usage is TRBV18 and J usage is TRBJ2-6; D not certain. The CDR3 contains 12 residues. Germline V gives CDR1 KGHSH, CDR2 LQKENI. Between the trimmed V and J ends, which lost 8 bases and 9 bases, there was a span of 11 bases. CDR3 bases: TGTGCCAGCGACACAGAGTTCAACGTCCTGACTTTC. Translated, it gives CASDTEFNVLTF.

The V call is TRBV5-1, the J call TRBJ2-5; D gene unclear. Germline values: CDR1 SGHRS, CDR2 YFSETQ. V gave up 3 bases and J gave up 5 bases, with 11 bases separating them. CDR3 length: 13 amino acids. The DNA for the CDR3 is TGCGCCAGCAGCTCTCCCAGCCGGGAGACCCAGTACTTC. Translated, it gives CASSSPSRETQYF.

This clonotype showed up many times. The chain joins TRBV4-1 to TRBJ2-7; the D gene is possibly TRBD1 (5 bases). Germline V gene data show CDR1 as MGHRA and CDR2 as YSYEKL. This CDR3 is 15 amino acids long. Trimming left V 2 bases short and J 0 bases short, with 11 bases between. Here the CDR3 reads CASSQLPTVSYEQYF. CDR3 sequence (DNA): TGCGCCAGCAGCCAACTCCCGACAGTCTCCTACGAGCAGTACTTC.

This clonotype was seen repeatedly, ten times or more. The V and J genes are TRBV30 and TRBJ1-2; 9 nucleotides agree with TRBD1. With V trimmed by 2 bases and J by 4 bases, 8 bases remained unmatched. The CDR3 spans 15 residues. The germline V gene encodes CDR1 GTSNPN and CDR2 SVGIG (reference sequence). This chain's CDR3 is CAWSPNTGGGYGYTF. The DNA of the CDR3 is TGTGCCTGGAGTCCGAATACAGGGGGCGGCTATGGCTACACCTTC.

This clonotype appeared many times. The chain uses TRBV5-1 and TRBJ2-4; D is ambiguous. Per germline, CDR1 SGHRS and CDR2 YFSETQ. CDR3 length equals 14 residues. V gave up 4 bases and J gave up 0 bases, with 8 bases separating them. CDR3 nucleotide sequence: TGCGCCAGCAGCCACAAGATAGCCAAAAACATTCAGTACTTC. This translates into CASSHKIAKNIQYF.

This clonotype was detected a few times. The chain recombines TRBV4-2 with TRBJ1-4; 9 bases align to TRBD1. V lost 2 bases to trimming and J lost 7 bases; unmatched junction nucleotides: 8. This CDR3 spans 16 amino acids. Germline V CDR1 and CDR2: LGHNA, YNFKEQ. This chain's CDR3 is CASSQPGGTGSEKLFF. In DNA, the CDR3 is TGTGCCAGCAGCCAACCGGGGGGGACAGGGTCTGAAAAACTGTTTTTT.

This clonotype was recorded at least ten times. The chain joins TRBV7-2 to TRBJ1-5, with D unresolved. CDR1 is SGHTA and CDR2 is FQGNSA in the germline V gene. V was clipped by 1 base and J by 2 bases, with 12 bases between them. The length of the CDR3 is 16 residues. CDR3 nucleotide sequence: TGTGCCAGCAGCTTAGTTGGGCTCCCACGCAATCAGCCCCAGCATTTT. Residues: CASSLVGLPRNQPQHF.

This clonotype was counted only a few times. V is TRBV5-1 and J is TRBJ2-2; TRBD2 aligns across 9 bases. Trimming removed 0 bases from V and 6 bases from J; junction bases left unmatched: 0. CDR3 length: 14 amino acids. Germline V CDR1 and CDR2: SGHRS, YFSETQ. CDR3 DNA sequence: TGCGCCAGCAGCTTGGTAGCGGGAGCCGGGGAGCTGTTTTTT. Amino acids: CASSLVAGAGELFF.

The chain employs TRBV29-1 and TRBJ2-3, with D possibly matching TRBD2 (5 bases). V gave up 0 bases and J gave up 1 base, with 14 bases separating them. From germline, CDR1 is SQVTM and CDR2 ANQGSEA. The CDR3 runs 16 residues. CDR3 sequence reads: CSVEDRRLLGTDTQYF. In nucleotides, the CDR3 is TGCAGCGTTGAAGATCGGAGGCTTTTAGGCACAGATACGCAGTATTTT.

This clonotype was seen many times. The chain joins TRBV18 to TRBJ2-1; 7 nucleotides agree with TRBD1. J was trimmed by 8 bases and V by 5 bases; bases with no gene match: 15. From germline, CDR1 is KGHSH and CDR2 LQKENI. The CDR3 loop spans 16 amino acids. CDR3 nucleotide sequence: TGTGCCAGCTCATATGCACAGGGGACCTCCGGGGATGAGCAGTTCTTC. This translates into CASSYAQGTSGDEQFF.

The chain joins TRBV9 to TRBJ2-1; TRBD2 matches 8 bases. Trimming removed 6 bases from V and 3 bases from J; junction bases left unmatched: 11. The germline V gene encodes CDR1 SGDLS and CDR2 YYNGEE. This CDR3 has 16 residues. CDR3 in DNA: TGTGCCAGCACCCCCGGGGGAGCGGGAGACTACAATGAGCAGTTCTTC. Amino acids: CASTPGGAGDYNEQFF.